Listed below are T cell receptor beta chains from one sample, sequenced in a study of shared clonotypes between healthy human individuals. Data came from immunoSEQ multiplex PCR; TCRdb stores just in-frame clones and leaves some out. The sample has 950,000 to 1,100,000 clones, approximately 70% seen once. The sample was memory CD4+ T cells sorted from blood. These TCRs come from a man aged 18 to 29 in good health. Each CDR3 is given with its conserved first and last residue. D genes are given only for firm matches. Rows may omit the clone size; those that give it use once, few, many or a size class.

V gene	J gene	clone size	D gene	CDR3 DNA	CDR3 protein
TRBV28	TRBJ1-2	-	-	TGTGCCAGCAGTTTAGGCCTAAACTATGGCTACACCTTC	CASSLGLNYGYTF
TRBV9	TRBJ2-1	many	TRBD2	TGTGCCAGCAGCGTAGCACCCCGCGGGGGGTCGGGCGATGAGCAGTTCTTC	CASSVAPRGGSGDEQFF
TRBV9	TRBJ2-6	-	-	TGTGCCAGCAGCGTAGGAGAAACTGGGGCCAACGTCCTGACTTTC	CASSVGETGANVLTF
TRBV5-1	TRBJ2-3	-	TRBD2	TGCGCCAGCAGCGGCCTAGCGGGGACGGATACGCAGTATTTT	CASSGLAGTDTQYF
TRBV7-2	TRBJ2-7	-	TRBD2	TGTGCCAGCAGCTTCCCGGCGGGAGGCTCCTACGAGCAGTACTTC	CASSFPAGGSYEQYF
TRBV5-1	TRBJ2-7	-	-	TGCGCCAGCAGCCGAGACAGTGGATTCTACGAGCAGTACTTC	CASSRDSGFYEQYF
TRBV6-5	TRBJ1-1	-	TRBD1	TGTGCCAGCAGGTCCCAGGGGGCCACTGAAGCTTTCTTT	CASRSQGATEAFF
TRBV7-2	TRBJ2-7	-	-	TGTGCCAGCAGTATTGACAGCGCCGAGCAGTACTTC	CASSIDSAEQYF
TRBV5-1	TRBJ2-1	-	-	TGCGCCAGCAGCCCAGGAAACAGGCCGACCTACAATGAGCAGTTCTTC	CASSPGNRPTYNEQFF
TRBV13	TRBJ2-5	-	-	TGTGCCAGCAGTTTCGACAGATCCGGGACAAGGAGGAGCCAAGAGACCCAGTACTTC	CASSFDRSGTRRSQETQYF
TRBV11-2	TRBJ2-3	-	TRBD2	TGTGCCAGCAGCTCCCCCCCGGGAGGGACAGATACGCAGTATTTT	CASSSPPGGTDTQYF
TRBV2	TRBJ2-3	-	-	TGTGCCAGCAGTTTCGGACAGCCTAGCACAGATACGCAGTATTTT	CASSFGQPSTDTQYF
TRBV9	TRBJ2-1	many	TRBD2	TGTGCCAGCAGCGTAGCTCCTAGCGGGAGTATAAGGTCCTACAATGAGCAGTTCTTC	CASSVAPSGSIRSYNEQFF
TRBV9	TRBJ1-2	-	TRBD1	TGTGCCAGCAGCGTAGGGGTGACAGGGGGCGGCTATGGCTACACCTTC	CASSVGVTGGGYGYTF
TRBV10-3	TRBJ1-1	few	-	TGTGCCATCAGTGAGGGTAGTAACACTGAAGCTTTCTTT	CAISEGSNTEAFF
TRBV30	TRBJ1-1	few	-	TGTGCCTGGATAGGGAAGGGACGATCGAACACTGAAGCTTTCTTT	CAWIGKGRSNTEAFF
TRBV28	TRBJ2-5	-	-	TGTGCCAGCAGTTTGGGAGGGGGACCTCTCTACTTC	CASSLGGGPLYF
TRBV7-2	TRBJ1-3	-	-	TGTGCCAGCAGCTTAGTTGACAGTAGAAACACCATATATTTT	CASSLVDSRNTIYF
TRBV19	TRBJ2-7	-	TRBD1	TGTGCCAGTAGTCTTACCGGGACAGGGGACAACGAGCAGTACTTC	CASSLTGTGDNEQYF
TRBV6-5	TRBJ2-7	-	TRBD2	TGTGCCAGCAGTTATGTAGCGGGAAGCCTCCCCTACGAGCAGTACTTC	CASSYVAGSLPYEQYF
TRBV19	TRBJ1-5	few	TRBD1	TGTGCCAGTAGGGACACCGGGACAGGCCATCAGCCCCAGCATTTT	CASRDTGTGHQPQHF
TRBV19	TRBJ1-2	once	TRBD1	TGTGCCAGTAGTATCGAACAGGGGCGTTTAGGTGGCTACACCTTC	CASSIEQGRLGGYTF
TRBV27	TRBJ2-2	-	-	TGTGCCACCTCGAGGCTAGCCGGGGAGCTGTTTTTT	CATSRLAGELFF
TRBV5-1	TRBJ2-7	-	TRBD2	TGCGCCAGCAGCTTGGTAGCGGGAGGTTCTTACGAGCAGTACTTC	CASSLVAGGSYEQYF
TRBV7-2	TRBJ1-2	-	-	TGTGCCAGCAGCTTACAGGACTATGGCTACACCTTC	CASSLQDYGYTF
TRBV5-4	TRBJ2-5	-	-	TGTGCCAGCAGCGTGGGGGGGCTGGGAGAGACCCAGTACTTC	CASSVGGLGETQYF
TRBV18	TRBJ2-1	-	TRBD1	TGTGCCAGCTCACCATTTACAGGGGTCAATGAGCAGTTCTTC	CASSPFTGVNEQFF
TRBV30	TRBJ2-1	-	-	TGTGCCTGGAGTGTTTTGGGAGTTCGTGAGCAGTTCTTC	CAWSVLGVREQFF
TRBV7-3	TRBJ2-1	few	TRBD2	TGTGCCAGCAGCCCCGGGACTAGGGGTGAGCAGTTCTTC	CASSPGTRGEQFF
TRBV6-5	TRBJ1-1	-	-	TGTGCCAGCAGTTATGGACCTAACACTGAAGCTTTCTTT	CASSYGPNTEAFF
TRBV12-5	TRBJ1-5	-	-	TGTGCTAGTGGCCCAACAGGGAATCAGCCCCAGCATTTT	CASGPTGNQPQHF
TRBV5-6	TRBJ2-5	-	-	TGTGCCAGCAGCTTCAACCAAGAGACCCAGTACTTC	CASSFNQETQYF
TRBV6-6	TRBJ2-1	-	-	TGTGCCAGCAGTCTACGGACGAGGGATGAGCAGTTCTTC	CASSLRTRDEQFF
TRBV7-9	TRBJ1-3	-	-	TGTGCCAGCAGCCCGGGGGAGGGGGTGTTTGGAAACACCATATATTTT	CASSPGEGVFGNTIYF
TRBV9	TRBJ2-1	-	-	TGTGCCAGCAGCGTAGCCACTCCGGGTTACAATGAGCAGTTCTTC	CASSVATPGYNEQFF
TRBV27	TRBJ1-4	-	TRBD1	TGTGCCAGCGGACCAGGGGGGCTCCCTAATGAAAAACTGTTTTTT	CASGPGGLPNEKLFF
TRBV19	TRBJ1-1	-	-	TGTGCCAGTAGTGGCTCTGCGGGGAACACTGAAGCTTTCTTT	CASSGSAGNTEAFF
TRBV19	TRBJ1-1	-	-	TGTGCCAGTAGTATGGAGTACAGACTGACGGAAGCTTTCTTT	CASSMEYRLTEAFF
TRBV18	TRBJ1-5	-	TRBD1	TGTGCCAGCTCACCAAATGGACAGGCCGTTCAGCCCCAGCATTTT	CASSPNGQAVQPQHF
TRBV2	TRBJ2-7	-	TRBD1	TGTGCCAGCAGTGAAATGACAGGGAGAGGCGAGCAGTACTTC	CASSEMTGRGEQYF
TRBV7-4	TRBJ2-7	-	TRBD2	TGTGCCAGCAGCCTTAGCGGGAGGGAGTACGAGCAGTACTTC	CASSLSGREYEQYF